Each of the 25 T cell receptor beta chains below was sequenced from the same sample in a study of molecular identifiers for immune sequencing clone quantification. TCRdb reprocessed the PCR reads via MiXCR and lists one record per CDR3 protein. The table includes roughly 55,000 distinct CDR3 sequences, 35% to 40% detected once. The sample taken for sequencing was naive CD8+ T cells from blood, with Jurkat cell RNA spiked in. Subset here: FACS-sorted CD8+CD4-CCR7+CD45RA+ naive T cells. These receptors were obtained from a human donor in good health. Some libraries in this study had Jurkat cell RNA spiked in.

The rearrangement links TRBV6-5 to TRBJ2-5; D possibly corresponds to TRBD2 (6 bases). The CDR3 is 16 residues long. The germline gives CDR1 MNHEY, CDR2 SVGAGI. The ends were cut back, 2 bases at V and 2 bases at J, with 15 bases in the middle. The CDR3 DNA sequence: TGTGCCAGCAGTTACACCCCTGCGGGAAGACAAGAGACCCAGTACTTC. It encodes CASSYTPAGRQETQYF.

The V gene is TRBV9, the J gene TRBJ2-7; tentatively, D is TRBD2 (5 bases). The CDR3 has 13 residues. V was shortened by 0 bases and J by 6 bases, with 10 bases between the two germline ends. The germline gives CDR1 SGDLS, CDR2 YYNGEE. As DNA, the CDR3 is TGTGCCAGCAGCGTAGGTCTGGAGGTCGAGCAGTACTTC. This codes for CASSVGLEVEQYF.

Comment on this clonotype: A single base separates this from a much larger clone, so it may be a read error. This rearrangement joins TRBV11-2 to TRBJ1-1; D unresolved. Germline values: CDR1 SGHAT, CDR2 FQNNGV. There are 13 residues in the CDR3. The DNA of the CDR3 is TGTGCCAGCAGCATAGAGGCCCGTTTAGAAGCTTTCTTT. It codes for CASSIEARLEAFF.

This clonotype was picked up a small number of times. V and J are TRBV19 and TRBJ1-3; D unresolved. Between the trimmed V and J ends, which lost 4 bases and 0 bases, there was a span of 7 bases. Germline CDR1 is LNHDA and CDR2 is SQIVND (reference sequence). This CDR3 region has 14 residues. CDR3 nucleotide sequence: TGTGCCAGTAGTAACCTGATCTCTGGAAACACCATATATTTT. This gives the protein CASSNLISGNTIYF. Using reference TRBV19 and TRBJ1-3 for the parts outside the CDR3, the full variable domain is DGGITQSPKYLFRKEGQNVTLSCEQNLNHDAMYWYRQDPGQGLRLIYYSQIVNDFQKGDIAEGYSVSREKKESFPLTVTSAQKNPTAFYLCASSNLISGNTIYFGEGSWLTVV.

The chain joins TRBV7-7 to TRBJ2-3, with a possible D match to TRBD2 (5 bases). From germline, CDR1 is SSHAT and CDR2 FNYEAQ (reference sequence). With 5 bases removed from V and 5 bases from J, the gap between germline ends came to 11 bases. CDR3 length equals 13 residues. CDR3 DNA: TGTGCCAGCAGCCGTCGGACTGTAGATACGCAGTATTTT. Protein: CASSRRTVDTQYF.

This clonotype was seen a few times. This chain connects TRBV4-3 to TRBJ1-5; D ambiguous. The CDR3 contains 15 residues. V lost 4 bases to trimming and J lost 0 bases, with 10 bases between them. The germline CDR1 and CDR2 sequences are LGHNA and YSLEER. The CDR3 loop reads CASSRAFGSNQPQHF. DNA for the CDR3: TGCGCCAGCAGCCGCGCCTTCGGTAGCAATCAGCCCCAGCATTTT.

Concerning this clonotype itself: A clone one base away is much larger, so this may be a read error. This rearrangement joins TRBV2 to TRBJ1-4; maybe TRBD1 (6 bases). This CDR3 region has 16 residues. CDR1 and CDR2 from the germline V gene are SNHLY and FYNNEI. The V end was cut by 7 bases, the J end by 1 base, with 16 bases between. The CDR3 spells CASKRQGTVTNEKLFF. The CDR3 nucleotides are TGTGCCAGCAAGCGTCAGGGGACGGTAACTAATGAAAAACTGTTTTTT.

The table lists this clonotype with many counts. This chain joins TRBV13 and TRBJ1-2; weak D call: TRBD1 (5 bases). Germline V gene lookup returns CDR1 PRHDT and CDR2 FYEKMQ (reference sequence). Between the trimmed V and J ends, which lost 4 bases and 10 bases, there was a span of 10 bases. This CDR3 contains 11 residues. The CDR3 sequence: CASSWDLDYTF. DNA of the CDR3: TGTGCCAGCAGCTGGGACCTGGACTACACCTTC.

This clonotype was detected only a few times. The chain is built from TRBV27 and TRBJ2-1, with unresolved D. Germline CDR1 reads MNHEY; CDR2 reads SMNVEV (reference sequence). The CDR3 is 15 amino acids. Trimming took 2 bases from V and 6 from J, leaving 14 bases between them. In DNA, the CDR3 is TGTGCCAGCAGTTTAGGTGCGCTAGATATCAATGAGCAGTTCTTC. Amino acids: CASSLGALDINEQFF.

Remarks on this clonotype: Possible read error: a much larger clone is one base away. The J gene is TRBJ2-3, the V gene TRBV2, with 9 positions matching TRBD2. The germline CDR1 and CDR2 sequences are SNHLY and FYNNEI. The CDR3 length is 17 residues. V shed 8 bases, J shed 6 bases, and the junction held 18 bases outside the gene matches. The CDR3 DNA reads as TGTGCCAGCGCCCCGCGAGCGGGAGGTCGAAAGTTTGATACGCAGTATTTT. Translation gives CASAPRAGGRKFDTQYF.

There are many counts of this clonotype. V is TRBV20-1 and J is TRBJ1-5; the D gene is possibly TRBD1 (5 bases). Germline V CDR1 and CDR2: DFQATT, SNEGSKA (reference sequence). V was shortened by 0 bases and J by 2 bases, with 8 bases between the two germline ends. This CDR3 has 14 amino acids. CDR3 sequence reads: CSARDLGGNQPQHF. CDR3 in DNA: TGCAGTGCTAGAGATCTAGGGGGCAATCAGCCCCAGCATTTT.

Remarks on this clonotype: This may be a read error, as it is one base from a much larger clone. The chain uses TRBV29-1 and TRBJ1-1; no definite D call. The CDR3 is 10 amino acids. Germline V gene lookup returns CDR1 SQVTM and CDR2 ANQGSEA. This CDR3 reads CIVADTEAFF. The DNA of the CDR3 is TGCATCGTGGCGGACACTGAAGCTTTCTTT.

The chain joins TRBV7-9 to TRBJ2-5, with TRBD1 matching 8 bases. Trimming cost V 4 bases and J 5 bases; bases outside gene matches: 15. CDR1 is SEHNR, CDR2 FQNEAQ, per germline (reference sequence). The CDR3 runs to 17 residues. CDR3 amino acids: CASSSEIVGQGQETQYF. CDR3 DNA sequence: TGTGCCAGCAGCTCAGAAATCGTAGGACAGGGACAGGAGACCCAGTACTTC. The variable domain in full, with the rest retrieved from reference TRBV7-9 and TRBJ2-5, is DTGVSQNPRHKITKRGQNVTFRCDPISEHNRLYWYRQTLGQGPEFLTYFQNEAQLEKSRLLSDRFSAERPKGSFSTLEIQRTEQGDSAMYLCASSSEIVGQGQETQYFGPGTRLLVL.

This clonotype was counted only a few times. The J gene is TRBJ2-5, the V gene TRBV28; D uncertain. Trimming removed 4 bases at V and 4 bases at J, with 4 bases between. The CDR3 has 11 amino acids. Germline V gene sequence: CDR1 MDHEN, CDR2 SYDVKM. The CDR3 here is CASSYRETQYF. The DNA for the CDR3 is TGTGCCAGCAGTTATAGAGAGACCCAGTACTTC.

A word on this clonotype: This could be a read error, since a much larger clone is one nucleotide away. The rearrangement uses TRBV6-2 or TRBV6-3 and TRBJ2-3; D is unresolved. The V end lost 6 bases, the J end lost 8 bases, and 9 bases lay between the germline ends. The CDR3 contains 11 residues. Germline V gives CDR1 MNHEY, CDR2 SVGEGT. CDR3 in DNA: TGTGCCAGCAGGTACGGAGTTACGCAGTATTTT. Its protein product is CASRYGVTQYF.

This clonotype has ten or more counts. The rearrangement links TRBV14 to TRBJ2-7, with TRBD1 identical over 11 bases. The CDR3 contains 14 residues. The germline V gene encodes CDR1 SGHDN and CDR2 FVKESK. V dropped 10 bases and J dropped 2; count of bases not matched to a gene: 7. The CDR3 here is CATRPGQGAYEQYF. CDR3 nucleotide sequence: TGTGCCACTCGACCGGGACAGGGGGCCTACGAGCAGTACTTC.

The chain carries TRBV6-2 or TRBV6-3 and TRBJ2-3; TRBD2 aligns across 7 bases. Germline CDR1 and CDR2: MNHEY and SVGEGT. V dropped 4 bases and J dropped 5; count of bases not matched to a gene: 9. The CDR3 runs 15 residues. CDR3 in amino acids: CASSSREEVLDTQYF. For the CDR3, the DNA is TGTGCCAGCAGTTCTCGGGAGGAGGTATTAGATACGCAGTATTTT.

The CDR3 DNA reads TGTGCCAGCAGCCAAGATCCCCTGGAGAGAGACGAGCAGTACTTC. Its protein product is CASSQDPLERDEQYF. This chain connects TRBV4-2 to TRBJ2-7; no clear D gene. The V gene's germline CDR1 is LGHNA and CDR2 YNFKEQ. V lost 0 bases and J lost 5, with 14 bases in between. The CDR3 is made up of 15 amino acids.

In the case of this clonotype: The junction differs from germline at one of its ends, possibly a read error. V gene TRBV12-3 or TRBV12-4 combines with J gene TRBJ2-3, with unresolved D. The length of the CDR3 is 14 residues. The CDR3 nucleotides are TGTGCCAGCAGTCCGCTTCCGGAAAAAGATTCGCAGTATTTT. Amino acid sequence: CASSPLPEKDSQYF.

This clonotype has ten or more counts. V usage is TRBV5-6 and J usage is TRBJ1-5; D possibly corresponds to TRBD1 (5 bases). The CDR3 is made up of 13 amino acids. CDR1 is SGHDT and CDR2 is YYEEEE in the germline V gene. The germline V and J ends were trimmed by 3 bases and 7 bases, with 11 bases remaining between them. The chain's CDR3 is CASSSGLLQPQHF. The CDR3 coding sequence is TGTGCCAGCAGCTCGGGACTTCTCCAGCCCCAGCATTTT.

The V and J genes are TRBV23-1 and TRBJ1-2; 7 bases align to TRBD1. TRBV23-1 is designated an ORF whose function remains uncertain. There are 12 residues in the CDR3. The J segment lost 4 bases and the V segment lost 10 bases, leaving 6 bases of the junction unmatched. The CDR3 loop reads CATDRERYGYTF. The CDR3 DNA sequence: TGCGCCACAGACAGGGAGCGCTATGGCTACACCTTC.

V usage is TRBV28 and J usage is TRBJ1-5; maybe TRBD1 (5 bases). V shed 8 bases and J shed 4 bases, with 12 bases lying between them. The CDR3 runs 13 residues. Per germline, CDR1 MDHEN and CDR2 SYDVKM. CDR3: CASLESGNQPQHF. CDR3 coding DNA: TGTGCCAGCCTTGAGTCAGGGAATCAGCCCCAGCATTTT.

A note on this clonotype: The missing conserved phenylalanine or tryptophan at the end of this CDR3 makes a read error likely. The genes are TRBV3-1 and TRBJ2-7, with 7 bases fitting TRBD2. The germline gives CDR1 LGHDT, CDR2 YNNKEL (reference sequence). Trimming took 2 bases from V and 7 from J; bases not matched to a gene: 14. The CDR3 consists of 16 residues. CDR3 nucleotide sequence: TGTGCCAGCAGCCAAATAGCGGGTGGCCCCCCGGCTGAGCAGTACATC. Encoded protein: CASSQIAGGPPAEQYI.

At least ten counts were recorded for this clonotype. This chain links TRBV4-2 with TRBJ2-7; a possible D gene is TRBD1 (6 bases). V gave up 0 bases and J gave up 6 bases, with 9 bases separating them. CDR1 and CDR2 (germline): LGHNA, YNFKEQ. The CDR3 totals 13 residues. This CDR3 is CASSQEGAGEQYF. The CDR3 DNA follows: TGTGCCAGCAGCCAAGAGGGGGCGGGCGAGCAGTACTTC.

This clonotype was found a few times. Here the CDR3 DNA reads TGTGCCAGCAGCTTAAAGGACACAGGGGCTCAGGCCTCCCTCCACTTT. It codes for CASSLKDTGAQASLHF. The V gene is TRBV7-6, the J gene TRBJ1-6; 7 nucleotides match TRBD1. This CDR3 has 16 amino acids. Per germline, CDR1 SGHVS and CDR2 FNYEAQ. Germline trimming cut 2 bases from V and 14 bases from J; bases unmatched to any gene: 15.